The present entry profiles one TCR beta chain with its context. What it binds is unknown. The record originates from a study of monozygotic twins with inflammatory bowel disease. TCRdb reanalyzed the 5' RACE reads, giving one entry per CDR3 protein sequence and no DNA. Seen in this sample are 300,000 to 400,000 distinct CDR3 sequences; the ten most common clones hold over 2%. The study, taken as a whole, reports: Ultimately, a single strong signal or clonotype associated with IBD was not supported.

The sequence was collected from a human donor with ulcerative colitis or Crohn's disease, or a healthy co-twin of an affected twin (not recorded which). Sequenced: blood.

This chain's CDR3 is CSARDVTGEAGELFF. The chain recombines TRBV20-1 with TRBJ2-2; as DNA is missing, the TRBD1 call by TCRdb cannot be tested. There are 15 residues in the CDR3. CDR1 and CDR2 (germline): DFQATT, SNEGSKA (reference sequence).